Listed below are T cell receptor beta chains from one sample, sequenced in a study of beta chain features in type 1 diabetes. Profiling relied on immunoSEQ multiplex PCR, and the TCRdb table lists in-frame clones only, not all of them. The sample carries over 150,000 clones, 10% recorded once. Specimen: central memory CD4+ T cells from blood. Receptor source: a man younger than 40 with type 1 diabetes. The CDR3 runs from the conserved cysteine through the conserved F or W. D genes are given only for firm matches. Expanded clones get a size class; other rows say once, few or many, or leave the size out.

V gene: TRBV7-2
D gene: -
J gene: TRBJ2-5
clone size: few
CDR3 protein: CASSLPPGTLRETQYF
CDR3 DNA: TGTGCCAGCAGCTTACCCCCCGGGACACTGCGAGAGACCCAGTACTTC

V gene: TRBV7-2
D gene: -
J gene: TRBJ2-7
clone size: few
CDR3 protein: CASSQRGYEQYF
CDR3 DNA: TGTGCCAGCAGCCAGAGGGGGTACGAGCAGTACTTC

V gene: TRBV28
D gene: -
J gene: TRBJ1-2
clone size: few
CDR3 protein: CASSWRYGYTF
CDR3 DNA: TGTGCCAGCAGTTGGCGGTATGGCTACACCTTC

V gene: TRBV27
D gene: -
J gene: TRBJ1-5
clone size: -
CDR3 protein: CASSLVTGNQPQHF
CDR3 DNA: TGTGCCAGCAGTTTGGTGACAGGAAATCAGCCCCAGCATTTT

V gene: TRBV6-5
D gene: TRBD1
J gene: TRBJ2-7
clone size: -
CDR3 protein: CASSLDRGVSYEQYF
CDR3 DNA: TGTGCCAGCAGTCTTGACAGGGGTGTCTCCTACGAGCAGTACTTC

V gene: TRBV9
D gene: -
J gene: TRBJ2-3
clone size: few
CDR3 protein: CASSVGGGATDTQYF
CDR3 DNA: TGTGCCAGCAGCGTAGGAGGAGGGGCCACAGATACGCAGTATTTT

V gene: TRBV10-3
D gene: TRBD2
J gene: TRBJ2-7
clone size: -
CDR3 protein: CAIRLSQTGGEQYF
CDR3 DNA: TGTGCCATCAGGCTATCACAGACCGGGGGGGAGCAGTACTTC

V gene: TRBV15
D gene: -
J gene: TRBJ1-2
clone size: -
CDR3 protein: CATSSSRGGFLYGYTF
CDR3 DNA: TGTGCCACCAGCAGTTCCCGGGGGGGCTTTCTCTATGGCTACACCTTC

V gene: TRBV7-9
D gene: -
J gene: TRBJ2-7
clone size: -
CDR3 protein: CASSLLREQYF
CDR3 DNA: TGTGCCAGCAGCCTCTTGCGCGAGCAGTACTTC

V gene: TRBV27
D gene: -
J gene: TRBJ1-5
clone size: -
CDR3 protein: CASRPGQISNQPQHF
CDR3 DNA: TGTGCCAGCAGGCCAGGACAGATTAGCAATCAGCCCCAGCATTTT

V gene: TRBV5-1
D gene: TRBD2
J gene: TRBJ2-7
clone size: -
CDR3 protein: CASSTREAGEQYF
CDR3 DNA: TGCGCCAGCAGCACTCGGGAGGCCGGCGAGCAGTACTTC

V gene: TRBV23-1
D gene: TRBD1
J gene: TRBJ2-5
clone size: few
CDR3 protein: CASSQSGDRLHQETQYF
CDR3 DNA: TGCGCCAGCAGTCAATCTGGGGACAGGTTGCACCAAGAGACCCAGTACTTC

V gene: TRBV6-5
D gene: TRBD1
J gene: TRBJ2-3
clone size: -
CDR3 protein: CASSYPTGSADTQYF
CDR3 DNA: TGTGCCAGCAGTTACCCGACAGGGTCGGCAGATACGCAGTATTTT

V gene: TRBV5-6
D gene: TRBD1
J gene: TRBJ1-5
clone size: -
CDR3 protein: CASSLWDRYQPQHF
CDR3 DNA: TGTGCCAGCAGCTTGTGGGACAGGTATCAGCCCCAGCATTTT

V gene: TRBV5-1
D gene: TRBD2
J gene: TRBJ2-3
clone size: -
CDR3 protein: CASSSSGANTDTQYF
CDR3 DNA: TGCGCCAGCAGCAGTAGCGGGGCAAACACAGATACGCAGTATTTT

V gene: TRBV11-2
D gene: TRBD2
J gene: TRBJ2-5
clone size: few
CDR3 protein: CASSLVTSAGETQYF
CDR3 DNA: TGTGCCAGCAGCTTAGTAACTAGCGCAGGGGAGACCCAGTACTTC

V gene: TRBV29-1
D gene: -
J gene: TRBJ2-1
clone size: -
CDR3 protein: CSVGGDLTYNEQFF
CDR3 DNA: TGCAGCGTTGGGGGCGACCTCACCTACAATGAGCAGTTCTTC

V gene: TRBV18
D gene: TRBD2
J gene: TRBJ2-1
clone size: few
CDR3 protein: CASREGEVVNEQFF
CDR3 DNA: TGTGCCAGCCGGGAGGGGGAAGTGGTCAATGAGCAGTTCTTC

V gene: TRBV7-8
D gene: -
J gene: TRBJ2-6
clone size: few
CDR3 protein: CASSLEGDRANVLTF
CDR3 DNA: TGTGCCAGCAGCTTAGAAGGGGACAGGGCCAACGTCCTGACTTTC

V gene: TRBV19
D gene: TRBD1
J gene: TRBJ1-2
clone size: few
CDR3 protein: CASSIGQGKGYTF
CDR3 DNA: TGTGCCAGTAGTATTGGACAGGGGAAAGGCTACACCTTC

V gene: TRBV18
D gene: TRBD2
J gene: TRBJ2-1
clone size: few
CDR3 protein: CASSRLAEYNEQFF
CDR3 DNA: TGTGCCAGCTCACGACTAGCGGAGTACAATGAGCAGTTCTTC

V gene: TRBV28
D gene: -
J gene: TRBJ2-4
clone size: -
CDR3 protein: CASSSASGGGKNIQYF
CDR3 DNA: TGTGCCAGCAGTTCTGCCAGTGGGGGAGGAAAAAACATTCAGTACTTC